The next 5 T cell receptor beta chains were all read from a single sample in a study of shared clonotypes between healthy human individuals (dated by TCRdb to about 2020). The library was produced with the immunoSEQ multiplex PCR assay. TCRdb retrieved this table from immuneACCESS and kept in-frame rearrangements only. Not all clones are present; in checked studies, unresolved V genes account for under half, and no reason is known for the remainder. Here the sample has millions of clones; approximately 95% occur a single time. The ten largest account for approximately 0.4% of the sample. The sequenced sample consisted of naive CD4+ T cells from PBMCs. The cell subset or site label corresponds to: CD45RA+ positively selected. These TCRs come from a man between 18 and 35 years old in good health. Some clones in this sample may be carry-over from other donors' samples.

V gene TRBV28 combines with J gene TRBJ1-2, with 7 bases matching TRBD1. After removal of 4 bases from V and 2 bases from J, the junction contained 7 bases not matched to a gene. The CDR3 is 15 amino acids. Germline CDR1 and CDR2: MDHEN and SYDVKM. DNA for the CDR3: TGTGCCAGCAGTTCGACAGGGATTCACAACTATGGCTACACCTTC. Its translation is CASSSTGIHNYGYTF.

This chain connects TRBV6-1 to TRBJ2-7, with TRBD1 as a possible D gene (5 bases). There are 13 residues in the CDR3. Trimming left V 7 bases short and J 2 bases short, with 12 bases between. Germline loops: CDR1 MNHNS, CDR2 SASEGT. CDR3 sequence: CASNPGKPYEQYF. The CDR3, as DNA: TGTGCCAGCAACCCAGGGAAGCCCTACGAGCAGTACTTC.

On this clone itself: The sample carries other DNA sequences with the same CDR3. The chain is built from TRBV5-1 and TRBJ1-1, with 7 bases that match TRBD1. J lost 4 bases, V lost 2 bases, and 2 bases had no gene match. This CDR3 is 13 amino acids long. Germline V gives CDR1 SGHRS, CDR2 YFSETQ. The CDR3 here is CASSFQGGTEAFF. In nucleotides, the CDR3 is TGCGCCAGCAGCTTTCAGGGGGGCACTGAAGCTTTCTTT.

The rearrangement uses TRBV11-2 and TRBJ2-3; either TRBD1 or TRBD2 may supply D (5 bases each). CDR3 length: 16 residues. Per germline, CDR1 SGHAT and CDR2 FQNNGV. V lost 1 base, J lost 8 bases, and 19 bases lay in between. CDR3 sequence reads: CASSLAPAGTGGTQYF. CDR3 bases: TGTGCCAGCAGCTTAGCCCCAGCCGGGACCGGAGGTACGCAGTATTTT.

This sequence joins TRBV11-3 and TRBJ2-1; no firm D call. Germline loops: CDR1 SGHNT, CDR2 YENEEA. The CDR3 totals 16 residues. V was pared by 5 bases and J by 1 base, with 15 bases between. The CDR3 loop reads CASSTTWTRSYNEQFF. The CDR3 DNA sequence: TGTGCCAGCAGCACAACTTGGACCCGATCCTACAATGAGCAGTTCTTC.